Sequencing of this TCR beta chain was carried out in a study of CD8 T cells in ankylosing spondylitis. General observations from the study: Disease-linked clones, CD8+, were relatively rare in peripheral blood. Researchers reportedly found disease-linked clones significantly enriched in matched ankylosing spondylitis synovial fluid.

With respect to this clonotype: Its antigen is still unknown.

It was by quantitative 5'-RACE with molecular barcodes that TCR beta libraries were made. A single record per CDR3 protein comes from TCRdb applying MiXCR to the 5' RACE reads. The data contain around 340,000 distinct CDR3 sequences, approximately 20% of them singletons. This CDR3 region has 14 residues. With 3 bases removed from V and 8 bases from J, the gap between germline ends came to 17 bases. Germline CDR1 GTSNPN, CDR2 SVGIG (reference sequence). Sequencing used blood, either unsorted or a sorted T cell fraction (not recorded which). The V gene is TRBV30, the J gene TRBJ2-1; the D gene is possibly TRBD2 (5 bases). The clonotype was recovered from a male donor with ankylosing spondylitis or in good health (not recorded which). In DNA, the CDR3 is TGTGCCTGGAGGTTCGGACTGATGGAGGATGAGCAGTTCTTC. Translating gives CAWRFGLMEDEQFF.